Each of the 30 T cell receptor beta chains below was sequenced from the same sample in a study of Ad26.COV2.S vaccination and SARS-CoV-2 variants. Treatment indicated: 15 to 20 received Ad26.COV2.S at low or high dose, single or two shots; about 5 received placebo; per-sample allocation not given. Material that was analyzed had been drawn on day 63 after the first vaccine or placebo injection. Produced via immunoSEQ multiplex PCR; TCRdb's table is partial and in-frame only. Of about 380,000 clones listed, about four fifths are singletons. This specimen consisted of peripheral blood, obtained in a trial of Ad26.COV2.S vaccine versus placebo. The origin of the receptors is a person aged 18-60 years who received the Ad26.COV2.S COVID-19 vaccine or a placebo.

The chain links TRBV30 to TRBJ1-1; D may be TRBD1 (6 bases). Germline V gives CDR1 GTSNPN, CDR2 SVGIG (reference sequence). The CDR3 length is 11 residues. V was shortened by 3 bases and J by 10 bases, with 12 bases between the two germline ends. The CDR3 reads CAWRAGVLAFF. Here the CDR3 DNA reads TGTGCCTGGAGGGCAGGGGTCCTAGCTTTCTTT.

The CDR3 loop is CASSGPPETEQFF. CDR3 DNA: TGTGCCAGCAGCGGCCCGCCTGAGACTGAGCAGTTCTTC. This chain uses TRBV9 with TRBJ2-1; D not certain. Trimming removed 3 bases from V and 9 bases from J, with 13 bases in between. Germline values: CDR1 SGDLS, CDR2 YYNGEE. The CDR3 consists of 13 residues.

The chain carries TRBV6-5 and TRBJ2-3; D might be TRBD1 (6 bases). Germline V lookup: CDR1 MNHEY, CDR2 SVGAGI. V lost 7 bases, J lost 10 bases, and 21 bases lay in between. This CDR3 is built from 14 residues. Here the CDR3 reads CASNGQRTFSPQYF. The CDR3 DNA reads TGTGCCAGCAATGGACAGCGTACCTTTTCTCCGCAGTATTTT.

The rearrangement joins TRBV7-9 to TRBJ2-1, with a possible D match to TRBD2 (5 bases). Per germline, CDR1 SEHNR and CDR2 FQNEAQ (reference sequence). This CDR3 has 15 amino acids. Trimming took 4 bases from V and 0 from J, leaving 10 bases between them. CDR3 bases: TGTGCCAGCAGCTCGGACTGGCACTCCTACAATGAGCAGTTCTTC. As protein: CASSSDWHSYNEQFF.

V is TRBV27 and J is TRBJ1-5; 7 bases agree with TRBD1. The CDR3 totals 14 residues. V gave up 6 bases and J gave up 7 bases; unmatched junction bases: 9. CDR1 is MNHEY and CDR2 is SMNVEV in the germline V gene (reference sequence). DNA for the CDR3: TGTGCCAGCAGGCGGGGACAGTCTCTACAGCCCCAGCATTTT. Protein product: CASRRGQSLQPQHF.

The chain has TRBV5-1 and TRBJ1-2; no firm D call. Trimming removed 0 bases from V and 8 bases from J, with 20 bases in between. CDR3 size: 16 residues. Per germline, CDR1 SGHRS and CDR2 YFSETQ. The CDR3 coding sequence is TGCGCCAGCAGCTTGGACGGTGGAAGGGTGAGAAGGGGCTACACCTTC. This translates into CASSLDGGRVRRGYTF.

The chain links TRBV7-2 to TRBJ1-5; 11 nucleotides line up with TRBD1. Germline CDR1 SGHTA, CDR2 FQGNSA. The junction had 7 bases not matched to a gene; V was cut back by 6 bases and J by 6 bases. The CDR3 sequence is 15 residues long. CDR3 bases: TGTGCCAGCAGTTCCCGGGACAGGGGGGGTCAGCCCCAGCATTTT. Its translation: CASSSRDRGGQPQHF.

The gene calls are TRBV7-9 and TRBJ2-1, with D perhaps being TRBD1 or TRBD2 (5 bases each). Germline V gene sequence: CDR1 SEHNR, CDR2 FQNEAQ (reference sequence). CDR3 length: 16 amino acids. Trimming took off 5 bases at V and 7 bases at J, with 21 bases between the two ends. CDR3 nucleotide sequence: TGTGCCAGCAGCCCAGAGGGGCTACCCCCTAGGAATGAGCAGTTCTTC. Its translation is CASSPEGLPPRNEQFF.

This chain connects TRBV2 to TRBJ1-2, with TRBD1 matching over 7 bases. This CDR3 has 15 amino acids. Unmatched junction bases numbered 7, after V lost 6 bases and J lost 0 bases. The germline CDR1 and CDR2 sequences are SNHLY and FYNNEI. The CDR3 coding sequence is TGTGCCAGCAGGGTACAGGGGTTCCCTAACTATGGCTACACCTTC. Protein: CASRVQGFPNYGYTF. The full variable domain, its missing parts supplied by reference TRBV2 and TRBJ1-2, is EPEVTQTPSHQVTQMGQEVILRCVPISNHLYFYWYRQILGQKVEFLVSFYNNEISEKSEIFDDQFSVERPDGSNFTLKIRSTKLEDSAMYFCASRVQGFPNYGYTFGSGTRLTVV.

The chain is built from TRBV7-9 and TRBJ1-1; possibly TRBD1 for D (6 bases). V lost 5 bases to trimming and J lost 0 bases, with 7 bases between them. The CDR3 has 13 amino acids. Germline V gives CDR1 SEHNR, CDR2 FQNEAQ (reference sequence). The CDR3 DNA is TGTGCCAGCAGCGGACAGCTGAACACTGAAGCTTTCTTT. Translation: CASSGQLNTEAFF.

The chain uses TRBV5-5 and TRBJ2-4; weak D call: TRBD2 (5 bases). Trimming stripped 4 bases from V and 0 bases from J, with 20 bases between. Looked up from germline, CDR1 is SGHKS and CDR2 is YYEKEE (reference sequence). The CDR3 covers 18 residues. The CDR3 reads CASSPVESLEGAKNIQYF. Written as DNA, the CDR3 is TGTGCCAGCAGCCCAGTCGAGTCTCTCGAGGGAGCCAAAAACATTCAGTACTTC. The variable domain in full, completed from reference TRBV5-5 and TRBJ2-4, reads DAGVTQSPTHLIKTRGQQVTLRCSPISGHKSVSWYQQVLGQGPQFIFQYYEKEERGRGNFPDRFSARQFPNYSSELNVNALLLGDSALYLCASSPVESLEGAKNIQYFGAGTRLSVL.

The chain joins TRBV4-1 to TRBJ1-2; 7 bases line up with TRBD1. CDR1 is MGHRA, CDR2 YSYEKL, per germline. The CDR3 has 15 amino acids. Trimming removed 1 base from V and 6 bases from J; junction bases left unmatched: 8. The chain's CDR3 is CASSQAPDRVDGYTF. DNA of the CDR3: TGCGCCAGCAGCCAAGCCCCTGACAGGGTAGATGGCTACACCTTC.

This clone showed up just once. The V call is TRBV4-1, the J call TRBJ1-2; 7 nucleotides match TRBD1. CDR1 and CDR2 (germline): MGHRA, YSYEKL. The CDR3 extends over 16 amino acids. V lost 4 bases, J lost 2 bases, and 10 bases stayed unmatched. The CDR3 region is CASSPQTGAPNYGYTF. CDR3 in DNA: TGCGCCAGCAGCCCCCAAACAGGGGCGCCCAACTATGGCTACACCTTC.

The J gene is TRBJ2-2, the V gene TRBV3-1 (or the pseudogene TRBV3-2), with 8 bases matching TRBD2. This CDR3 is built from 18 residues. With V trimmed by 11 bases and J by 2 bases, 19 bases remained unmatched. Germline V gene lookup returns CDR1 LGHDT and CDR2 YNNKEL (reference sequence). CDR3 amino acids: CAASTGRGAYTNTGELFF. The DNA of the CDR3 is TGTGCCGCCAGTACAGGGCGGGGGGCTTACACAAACACCGGGGAGCTGTTTTTT.

Here the CDR3 reads CASSSPDRGNYGYTF. The CDR3 bases are TGTGCCAGCAGCTCTCCGGACAGGGGAAACTATGGCTACACCTTC. The V call is TRBV5-5, the J call TRBJ1-2; 9 nucleotides agree with TRBD1. Germline values: CDR1 SGHKS, CDR2 YYEKEE (reference sequence). The trim removed 3 bases at V and 2 bases at J, leaving 5 bases unmatched. The CDR3 is 15 residues long.

The chain links TRBV7-2 to TRBJ1-1; D is ambiguous. The CDR3 spans 13 residues. V was cut by 4 bases and J by 4 bases, with 10 bases left in between. CDR1 is SGHTA and CDR2 is FQGNSA in the germline V gene. The CDR3 DNA follows: TGTGCCAGCAGCTCCTGGAGGACCACTGAAGCTTTCTTT. Translation: CASSSWRTTEAFF. Based on the CDR3 plus reference TRBV7-2 and TRBJ1-1, the full variable domain is GAGVSQSPSNKVTEKGKDVELRCDPISGHTALYWYRQSLGQGLEFLIYFQGNSAPDKSGLPSDRFSAERTGGSVSTLTIQRTQQEDSAVYLCASSSWRTTEAFFGQGTRLTVV.

As for this clone: A read error may produce the germline difference seen at one junction end. V is TRBV12-3 or TRBV12-4 and J is TRBJ2-1; 10 bases align to TRBD2. This CDR3 spans 11 amino acids. The CDR3 loop is CASSLGLAPVF. In nucleotides, the CDR3 is TGTGCCAGCAGTTTGGGACTAGCGCCCGTCTTC.

The V and J genes are TRBV7-2 and TRBJ2-5, with TRBD2 matching over 12 bases. The CDR3 spans 15 residues. V was pared by 9 bases and J by 4 bases, with 9 bases of the junction left unmatched. Germline V gene data show CDR1 as SGHTA and CDR2 as FQGNSA. CDR3 sequence reads: CASQWTSGAIETQYF. The CDR3 DNA is TGTGCCAGTCAGTGGACTAGCGGGGCGATAGAGACCCAGTACTTC.

The chain carries TRBV7-9 and TRBJ2-7; 8 bases agree with TRBD2. V shed 7 bases and J 3 bases; nucleotides not matched to a gene: 11. This CDR3 is 15 amino acids long. The germline V gene has CDR1 SEHNR and CDR2 FQNEAQ (reference sequence). CDR3 DNA: TGTGCCAGCACCTCCGGGGGGGCCGCAATCTACGAGCAGTACTTC. Its translation: CASTSGGAAIYEQYF.

The chain recombines TRBV27 with TRBJ1-4; unclear D gene. The CDR3 has 15 amino acids. Trimming stripped 6 bases from V and 2 bases from J, with 13 bases between. CDR1 and CDR2 (germline): MNHEY, SMNVEV (reference sequence). The CDR3 nucleotides read TGTGCCAGCAGCACTCTCGGAGGGACTAATGAAAAACTGTTTTTT. Residues: CASSTLGGTNEKLFF.

The chain recombines TRBV5-1 with TRBJ2-5; 7 bases are shared with TRBD2. Germline V gives CDR1 SGHRS, CDR2 YFSETQ. The CDR3 totals 14 residues. The V segment lost 4 bases and the J segment 1 base; nucleotides outside the gene matches: 4. The CDR3 here is CASSLGTTQETQYF. CDR3 in DNA: TGCGCCAGCAGCCTCGGGACTACCCAAGAGACCCAGTACTTC.

The rearrangement uses TRBV5-6 and TRBJ1-2; 8 nucleotides align to TRBD1. J lost 7 bases, V lost 4 bases, and 6 bases had no gene match. Germline assignment: CDR1 SGHDT and CDR2 YYEEEE. The CDR3 has 13 amino acids. This CDR3 reads CASSLHRGGGYTF. The DNA for the CDR3 is TGTGCCAGCAGCCTACACAGGGGGGGTGGCTACACCTTC.

V is TRBV5-6 and J is TRBJ2-7; no clear D gene. Germline lookup yields CDR1 SGHDT and CDR2 YYEEEE. The CDR3 consists of 16 residues. V was cut by 1 base and J by 4 bases, with 18 bases left in between. The CDR3 nucleotides are TGTGCCAGCAGCTTGTTCACCCCCCACCGGCCTTACGAGCAGTACTTC. It translates to CASSLFTPHRPYEQYF.

In DNA, the CDR3 is TGTGCCAGCAGCCAAGGAAAGTCGGGGGGAAAACTGTTTTTT. Protein sequence: CASSQGKSGGKLFF. The genes are TRBV4-2 and TRBJ1-4, with a weak D call TRBD1 (5 bases). Trimming removed 1 base at V and 10 bases at J, with 13 bases between. The CDR3 contains 14 residues. Germline loops: CDR1 LGHNA, CDR2 YNFKEQ.

This clone was seen more than once but under ten times. CDR3 in DNA: TGTGCCAGCAGCGTCATGGGACAGGGCGGTCAGCCCCAGCATTTT. Translated: CASSVMGQGGQPQHF. This chain connects TRBV7-8 to TRBJ1-5, with TRBD1 identical over 9 bases. The CDR3 contains 15 residues. V trimming: 5 bases; J trimming: 6 bases; junction bases outside the gene matches: 8. Looked up from germline, CDR1 is SGHVS and CDR2 is FQNEAQ.

The J gene is TRBJ1-2, the V gene TRBV7-2, with D unclear. Germline V gene sequence: CDR1 SGHTA, CDR2 FQGNSA. V dropped 6 bases and J dropped 9 bases, with 17 bases sitting between them. The CDR3 has 13 residues. In DNA, the CDR3 is TGTGCCAGCAGGCCCCAAGGTGGCGAGCGCTACACCTTC. Protein: CASRPQGGERYTF.

The genes are TRBV5-1 and TRBJ2-1, with D unclear. Trimming stripped 0 bases from V and 3 bases from J, with 10 bases between. This CDR3 region has 15 residues. The germline CDR1 and CDR2 sequences are SGHRS and YFSETQ. CDR3 DNA: TGCGCCAGCAGCTTGGCCCAGATAATCTACAATGAGCAGTTCTTC. It encodes CASSLAQIIYNEQFF.

This chain connects TRBV7-2 to TRBJ2-5; 8 nucleotides line up with TRBD2. This CDR3 is 14 amino acids long. With V trimmed by 0 bases and J by 4 bases, 1 base remained unmatched. Germline CDR1 is SGHTA and CDR2 is FQGNSA. CDR3 in amino acids: CASSLALAGETQYF. The CDR3 nucleotides read TGTGCCAGCAGCTTAGCTCTAGCGGGAGAGACCCAGTACTTC.

The chain recombines TRBV2 with TRBJ2-2; D could derive from TRBD1 or TRBD2 (6 bases each). Trimming shortened V by 7 bases and J by 3 bases, and 15 bases separated the two germline ends. The length of the CDR3 is 15 residues. Germline CDR1 SNHLY, CDR2 FYNNEI. The CDR3, as DNA: TGTGCCAGCAAGGCGGACTACAGGGACACCGGGGAGCTGTTTTTT. It is translated as CASKADYRDTGELFF.

The rearrangement uses TRBV5-1 and TRBJ2-3, with 11 nucleotides matching TRBD1. The germline CDR1 and CDR2 sequences are SGHRS and YFSETQ. The CDR3 totals 15 residues. Losses at the gene ends were 10 bases for V and 3 bases for J; bases not matched to a gene: 10. In nucleotides, the CDR3 is TGCGCCGCAACCCCGGGACAGGGGGATACAGATACGCAGTATTTT. Encoded protein: CAATPGQGDTDTQYF.